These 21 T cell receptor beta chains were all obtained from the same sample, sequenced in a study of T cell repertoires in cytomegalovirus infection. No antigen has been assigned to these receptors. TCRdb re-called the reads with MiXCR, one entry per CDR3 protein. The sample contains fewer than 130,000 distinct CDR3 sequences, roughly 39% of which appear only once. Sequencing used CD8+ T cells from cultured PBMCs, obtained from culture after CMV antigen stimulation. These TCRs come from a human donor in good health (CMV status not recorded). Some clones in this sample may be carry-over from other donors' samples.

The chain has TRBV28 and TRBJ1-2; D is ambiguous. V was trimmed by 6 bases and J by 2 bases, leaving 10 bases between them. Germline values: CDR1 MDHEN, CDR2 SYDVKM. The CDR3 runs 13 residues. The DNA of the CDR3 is TGTGCCAGCAGCTTCCCGAACAACTATGGCTACACCTTC. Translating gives CASSFPNNYGYTF.

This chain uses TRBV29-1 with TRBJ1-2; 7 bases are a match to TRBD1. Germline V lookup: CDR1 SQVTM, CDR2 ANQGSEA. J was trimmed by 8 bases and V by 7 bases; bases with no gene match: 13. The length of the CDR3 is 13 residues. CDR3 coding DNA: TGCAGCGCAGGAGAAGGTCAGGGGGACGGCTACACCTTC. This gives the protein CSAGEGQGDGYTF. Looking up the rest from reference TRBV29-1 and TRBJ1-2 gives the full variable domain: SAVISQKPSRDICQRGTSLTIQCQVDSQVTMMFWYRQQPGQSLTLIATANQGSEATYESGFVIDKFPISRPNLTFSTLTVSNMSPEDSSIYLCSAGEGQGDGYTFGSGTRLTVV.

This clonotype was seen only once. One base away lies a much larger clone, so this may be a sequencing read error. The CDR3 region has the DNA TGTGTCAGCAGCTCCCCCACAGGGACTCTAACCTACGAGCAGTACTTC. Translation gives CVSSSPTGTLTYEQYF. The chain is built from TRBV7-9 and TRBJ2-7; TRBD1 or TRBD2 may be the D gene (6 bases each). Germline CDR1 and CDR2: SEHNR and FQNEAQ (reference sequence). This CDR3 is 16 amino acids long.

Here the CDR3 DNA reads TGTGCCAGCAGTTTAAGCCCGGGTGGTGCTGAAGCTTTCTTT. Translation gives CASSLSPGGAEAFF. The rearrangement links TRBV7-2 to TRBJ1-1; D is uncertain. Trimming left V 6 bases short and J 6 bases short, with 17 bases between. Germline CDR1 reads SGHTA; CDR2 reads FQGNSA. The CDR3 extends over 14 amino acids.

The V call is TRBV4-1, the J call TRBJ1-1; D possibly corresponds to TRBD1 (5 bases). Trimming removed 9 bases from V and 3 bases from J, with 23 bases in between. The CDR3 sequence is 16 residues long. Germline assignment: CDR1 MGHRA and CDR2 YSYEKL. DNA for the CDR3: TGCGCCAGTAAGATCTACCGGACAATGTTAGACACTGAAGCTTTCTTT. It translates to CASKIYRTMLDTEAFF.

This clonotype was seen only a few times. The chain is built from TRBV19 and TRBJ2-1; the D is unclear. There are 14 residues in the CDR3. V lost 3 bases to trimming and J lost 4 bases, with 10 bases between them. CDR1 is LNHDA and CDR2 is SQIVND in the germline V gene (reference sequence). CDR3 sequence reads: CASSIWGSYNEQFF. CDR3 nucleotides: TGTGCCAGTAGTATCTGGGGATCTTACAATGAGCAGTTCTTC.

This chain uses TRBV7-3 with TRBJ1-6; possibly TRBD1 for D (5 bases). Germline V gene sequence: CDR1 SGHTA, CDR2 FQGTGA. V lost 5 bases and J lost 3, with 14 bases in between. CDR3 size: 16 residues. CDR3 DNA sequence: TGTGCCAGCAGCGAAAGGGGTTCTTTCTATAATTCACCCCTCCACTTT. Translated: CASSERGSFYNSPLHF. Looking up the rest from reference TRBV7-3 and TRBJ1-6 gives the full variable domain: GAGVSQTPSNKVTEKGKYVELRCDPISGHTALYWYRQSLGQGPEFLIYFQGTGAADDSGLPNDRFFAVRPEGSVSTLKIQRTERGDSAVYLCASSERGSFYNSPLHFGNGTRLTVT.

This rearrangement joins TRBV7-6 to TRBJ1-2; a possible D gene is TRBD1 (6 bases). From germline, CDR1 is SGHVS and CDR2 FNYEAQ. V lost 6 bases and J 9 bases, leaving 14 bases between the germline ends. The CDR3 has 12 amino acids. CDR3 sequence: CASSYGRDSYTF. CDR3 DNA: TGTGCCAGCAGTTATGGCCGGGACAGCTACACCTTC.

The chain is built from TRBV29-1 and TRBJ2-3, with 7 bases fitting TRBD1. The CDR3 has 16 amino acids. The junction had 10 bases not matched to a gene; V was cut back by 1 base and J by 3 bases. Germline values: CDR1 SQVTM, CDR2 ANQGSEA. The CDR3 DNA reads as TGCAGCGTTGAAGTCGGGACAGCGATACTGACAGATACGCAGTATTTT. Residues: CSVEVGTAILTDTQYF.

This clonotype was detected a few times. Written as DNA, the CDR3 is TGTGCCAGCAGCCCCCCCCCAGGGACGCCAAAACGAGAAGCTTTCTTT. This gives the protein CASSPPPGTPKREAFF. The rearrangement links TRBV7-2 to TRBJ1-1, with a weak D call TRBD1 (5 bases). The CDR3 extends over 16 amino acids. Germline V gene lookup returns CDR1 SGHTA and CDR2 FQGNSA. The V gene lost 5 bases and the J gene lost 8 bases, with 24 bases spanning the gap.

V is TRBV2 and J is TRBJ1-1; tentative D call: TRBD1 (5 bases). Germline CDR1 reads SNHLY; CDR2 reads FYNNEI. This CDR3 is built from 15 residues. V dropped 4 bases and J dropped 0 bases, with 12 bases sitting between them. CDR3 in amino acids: CASSGGGIMNTEAFF. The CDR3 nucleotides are TGTGCCAGCAGTGGGGGCGGGATTATGAACACTGAAGCTTTCTTT.

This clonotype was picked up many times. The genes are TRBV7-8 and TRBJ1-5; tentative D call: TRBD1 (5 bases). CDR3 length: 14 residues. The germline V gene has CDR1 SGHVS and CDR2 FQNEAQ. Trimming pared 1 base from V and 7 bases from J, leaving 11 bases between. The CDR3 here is CASSLEWGGQPQHF. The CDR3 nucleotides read TGTGCCAGCAGCTTAGAGTGGGGGGGGCAGCCCCAGCATTTT.

CDR3 region: CASTTTRGVVYNEQFF. In DNA form, the CDR3 reads TGTGCCAGCACCACTACGCGGGGGGTAGTGTACAATGAGCAGTTCTTC. The chain combines TRBV5-6 with TRBJ2-1; 8 bases align to TRBD2. With 6 bases clipped from V and 4 bases from J, the junction kept 12 bases outside the gene matches. CDR3 length equals 16 residues. Germline values: CDR1 SGHDT, CDR2 YYEEEE.

CDR3 region: CASSAGVYSNQPQHF. The CDR3 coding sequence is TGTGCCAGCAGTGCTGGAGTCTATAGCAATCAGCCCCAGCATTTT. V and J are TRBV2 and TRBJ1-5; no clear D gene. This CDR3 is built from 15 residues. V shed 4 bases and J shed 0 bases, with 10 bases lying between them. Germline V gene sequence: CDR1 SNHLY, CDR2 FYNNEI.

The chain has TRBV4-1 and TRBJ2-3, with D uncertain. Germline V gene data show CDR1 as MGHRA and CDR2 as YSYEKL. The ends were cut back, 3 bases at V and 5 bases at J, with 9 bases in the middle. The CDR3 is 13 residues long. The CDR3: CASSHRLEDTQYF. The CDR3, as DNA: TGCGCCAGCAGCCATCGACTGGAAGATACGCAGTATTTT.

Here the CDR3 reads CASSTTSGGAHEQFF. The CDR3, as DNA: TGTGCCAGCTCTACGACTAGCGGGGGGGCCCATGAGCAGTTCTTC. The chain is built from TRBV7-3 and TRBJ2-1; 14 bases line up with TRBD2. The CDR3 contains 15 residues. Per germline, CDR1 SGHTA and CDR2 FQGTGA. The V gene end was trimmed by 8 bases and the J gene end by 8 bases; junction bases not matched to a gene: 8.

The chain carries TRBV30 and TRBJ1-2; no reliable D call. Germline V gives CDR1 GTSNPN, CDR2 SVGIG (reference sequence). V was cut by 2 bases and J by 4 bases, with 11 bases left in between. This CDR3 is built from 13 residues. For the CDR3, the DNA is TGTGCCTGGAGTACACCAGAAATCTATGGCTACACCTTC. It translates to CAWSTPEIYGYTF.

CDR3 region: CASSPTRGGYTF. CDR3 nucleotides: TGTGCCAGCAGCCCCACCAGGGGCGGCTACACCTTC. The rearrangement joins TRBV27 to TRBJ1-2; possible D gene TRBD1, 6 bases. V lost 6 bases, J lost 8 bases, and 13 bases lay in between. The CDR3 is 12 residues long. The germline V gene has CDR1 MNHEY and CDR2 SMNVEV (reference sequence).

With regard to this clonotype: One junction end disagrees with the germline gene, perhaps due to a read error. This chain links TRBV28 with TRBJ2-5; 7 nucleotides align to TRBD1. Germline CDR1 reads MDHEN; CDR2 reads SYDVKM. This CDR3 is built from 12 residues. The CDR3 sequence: CAHSRGIDRANF. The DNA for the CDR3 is TGTGCCCACAGTCGTGGGATAGACAGGGCGAACTTC.

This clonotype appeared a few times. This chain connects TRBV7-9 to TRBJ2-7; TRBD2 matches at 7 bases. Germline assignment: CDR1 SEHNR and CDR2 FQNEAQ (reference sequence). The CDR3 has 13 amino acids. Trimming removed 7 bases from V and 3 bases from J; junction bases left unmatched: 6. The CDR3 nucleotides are TGTGCCAGCACTACTGGGGGGGACTACGAGCAGTACTTC. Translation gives CASTTGGDYEQYF.

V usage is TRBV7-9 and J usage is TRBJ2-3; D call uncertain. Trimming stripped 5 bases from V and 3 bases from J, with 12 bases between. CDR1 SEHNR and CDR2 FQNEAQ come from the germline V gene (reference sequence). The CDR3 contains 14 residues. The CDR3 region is CASSARVGTDTQYF. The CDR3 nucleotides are TGTGCCAGCAGCGCAAGAGTAGGGACAGATACGCAGTATTTT.